The 2 T cell receptor beta chains given below trace back to one sample, sequenced in a study of beta chain features in type 1 diabetes. Sequencing targeted expressed TCRB transcripts, as all isolated RNA had been reverse transcribed. Only in-frame clones appear in the TCRdb table, and some are missing; sequencing was by immunoSEQ multiplex PCR. The sample yields around 160,000 clones, 48% seen once. The sample comprised Tregs from blood. These receptors were taken from a man between 18 and 35 years old in good health.

The V gene is TRBV7-2, the J gene TRBJ2-7; 8 positions agree with TRBD1. The V and J ends lost 5 bases and 2 bases, in that order; junction bases with no gene match: 5. The CDR3 runs 14 residues. Germline V lookup: CDR1 SGHTA, CDR2 FQGNSA. The CDR3 DNA reads as TGTGCCAGCAGCACGGGGACAGGACCCTACGAGCAGTACTTC. Encoded protein: CASSTGTGPYEQYF.

The chain recombines TRBV4-2 with TRBJ1-3; D unclear. Germline loops: CDR1 LGHNA, CDR2 YNFKEQ. V was trimmed by 4 bases and J by 8 bases, leaving 18 bases between them. The CDR3 extends over 15 amino acids. DNA for the CDR3: TGTGCCAGCAGCCCGGGTAGGCCGAACGTCCACACCATATATTTT. As protein: CASSPGRPNVHTIYF.